This paragraph reports one T cell receptor (beta chain). This clonotype has a count of ten or more. The antigen this receptor binds is unknown. No quality values exist for individual bases; no much larger clone is one base distant. The data belong to a study of spatial heterogeneity in lung cancer (dated by TCRdb to the late 2010s). Context from the whole study: Samples were obtained from 70 to 85 patients with early-stage, untreated non-small cell lung cancer from the lung TRACERx cohort. The study linked features of the TCR repertoire to counts of nonsynonymous mutations, which were determined by whole-exome sequencing of tumor tissue. Beta-chain transcripts were consistently detected in greater numbers than alpha-chain transcripts, which likely reflects a higher abundance of beta-chain transcripts. At surgery, 200 to 250 tumor regions, 61 to 65 matched nontumor lung samples and more than 50 PBMC samples were TCR-sequenced for both alpha and beta chains. Follow-up PBMC samples were sequenced whenever available, with a median time to follow-up of 2 to 3 years after resection. In non-small cell lung cancer, the study made a quantitative comparison of TCR alpha and beta repertoires among multiple tumor regions, matched nontumor lung and blood. In the raw uncorrected reads, each unique combination of TCR and UMI appeared more than ten times on average. The study at large found these results: Ubiquitous expanded tumor TCRs showed up in blood more often at tumor resection than at routine follow-up. Confirming at a functional level the hypothesis that regional TCRs recognize regional mutations was considered to require additional single-cell paired TCR alpha and beta sequencing. Comparisons of baseline and follow-up blood repertoires included only 14 patients.

Sample time point, as interpreted from the label and publication: blood at routine non-recurrence follow-up after resection. Whole RNA extracted from tumor and nontumor lung tissue, or from cryopreserved PBMC samples, was used for TCR sequencing without cell sorting. Only patients with enough RNA available from two or more tumor regions were chosen for TCR sequencing. The library was built by means of 5' RACE. Sequencing relied on a NextSeq 500. The TCR library protocol attached a unique molecular identifier to each TCR cDNA molecule to allow correction of PCR and sequencing errors. The paper's processing steps were these. TCR identification, UMI-based error correction and CDR3 extraction were performed with Decombinator tools. Expanded TCRs were defined as those above a frequency of 2 per 1,000, corresponding to the top 1% of the tumor frequency distribution. Rényi diversity was computed with the R vegan package after subsampling each repertoire 100 times to 5,000 TCRs. CDR3 similarity networks were built from amino acid triplet string-kernel similarity, with CDR3s being connected when pairwise similarity was above 0.82. TCRdb reran the public reads through fastp at Q25 and MiXCR, keeping productive beta chains. Entries are consolidated by CDR3 protein sequence, retaining the most common genes and DNA. TCRdb's processing, not the study's, gives the V and J calls here. This sample holds 55,000 to 75,000 distinct CDR3 sequences; 8% to 10% were observed only once. The ten largest account for 1.5% to 2% of the sample.

From its cysteine to its phenylalanine, the CDR3 spans 14 amino acids. The sequence is cut down to CDR3 DNA, 42 bases in frame from base 1. The germline V gene supplies CDR1 MNHEY and CDR2 SVGAGI. For this chain, trimming is 6 bases at the V end and 0 bases at the J end, and the number of junction bases without a gene match is 0. The source material was PBMCs, sampled at follow-up. This chain is built from TRBV6-5 and TRBJ2-3; 10 of the junction bases match TRBD2. This receptor was identified in a female donor with early-stage non-small cell lung cancer. Here the CDR3 is given as CASRTSGSTDTQYF. The DNA sequence reads TGTGCCAGCAGGACTAGCGGGAGCACAGATACGCAGTATTTT.